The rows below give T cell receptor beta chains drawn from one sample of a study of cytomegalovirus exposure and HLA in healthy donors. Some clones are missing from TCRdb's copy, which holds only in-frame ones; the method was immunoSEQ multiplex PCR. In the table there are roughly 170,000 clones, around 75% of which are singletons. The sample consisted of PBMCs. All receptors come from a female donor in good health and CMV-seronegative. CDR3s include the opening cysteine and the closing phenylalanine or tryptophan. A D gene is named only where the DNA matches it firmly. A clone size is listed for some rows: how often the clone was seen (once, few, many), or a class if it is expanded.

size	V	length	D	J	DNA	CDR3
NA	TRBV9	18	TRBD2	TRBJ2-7	TGTGCCAGCAGCGTTGCTAGCGAATCACTAAGCGGGGCCGTGCAACAGTACTTC	CASSVASESLSGAVQQYF
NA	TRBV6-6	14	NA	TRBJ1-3	TGTGCCAGCAGTCTACAGGGACGCATAAACACCATATATTTT	CASSLQGRINTIYF
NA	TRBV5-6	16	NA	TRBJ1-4	TGTGCCAGCAGCCCACAGGACCTAGCAACTAATGAAAAACTGTTTTTT	CASSPQDLATNEKLFF
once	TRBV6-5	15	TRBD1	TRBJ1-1	TGTGCCAGCAGTTACTCCGGGACAGTGAACACTGAAGCTTTCTTT	CASSYSGTVNTEAFF
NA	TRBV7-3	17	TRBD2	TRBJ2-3	TGTGCCAGCAGCTCCTCTAGCGGGGGGACTAGCACAGATACGCAGTATTTT	CASSSSSGGTSTDTQYF
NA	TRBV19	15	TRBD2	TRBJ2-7	TGTGCCAGTAGTATTGGGCCTAGCGGTACCTACGAGCAGTACTTC	CASSIGPSGTYEQYF
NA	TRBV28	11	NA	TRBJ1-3	TGTGCATGCGGGGCTCCTAACACCATATATTTT	CACGAPNTIYF
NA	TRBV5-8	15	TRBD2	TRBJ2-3	TGTGCCAGCAGCTCTAGCGGGAGCAGCACAGATACGCAGTATTTT	CASSSSGSSTDTQYF
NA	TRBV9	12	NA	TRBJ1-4	TGTGCCAGCAGCCCCCGTGGAGTAAAACTGTTTTTT	CASSPRGVKLFF
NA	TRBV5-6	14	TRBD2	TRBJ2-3	TGTGCCAGCGAGAGGGGACTAGCGCTAGATACGCAGTATTTT	CASERGLALDTQYF
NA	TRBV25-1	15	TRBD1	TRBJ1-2	TGTGCCAGCTCCGTCGGACAGGGGCTTAACTATGGCTACACCTTC	CASSVGQGLNYGYTF
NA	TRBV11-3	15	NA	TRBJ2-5	TGTGCCAGCAGCTTAGGTCTCGTGGGGCGAGAGACCCAGTACTTC	CASSLGLVGRETQYF
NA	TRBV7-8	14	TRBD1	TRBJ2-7	TGTGCCAGCAGCTTAGTGGACAGGGTTGGCGAGCAGTACTTC	CASSLVDRVGEQYF
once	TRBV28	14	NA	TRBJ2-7	TGTGCCAGCAGTTTCAGCTACAGGGAGGGAGAGCAGTACTTC	CASSFSYREGEQYF
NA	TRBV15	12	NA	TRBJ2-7	TGTGCCACCAGCCTAGACTCCTACGAGCAGTACTTC	CATSLDSYEQYF
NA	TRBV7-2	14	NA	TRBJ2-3	TGTGCCAGCAGCTTAGATATAGTGTACGATACGCAGTATTTT	CASSLDIVYDTQYF
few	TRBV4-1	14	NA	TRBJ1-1	TGCGCCAGCAGCCAACTCTCACAGTACACTGAAGCTTTCTTT	CASSQLSQYTEAFF
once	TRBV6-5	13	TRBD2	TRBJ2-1	TGTGCCAGCACGGCGGGAGCCTACAATGAGCAGTTCTTC	CASTAGAYNEQFF
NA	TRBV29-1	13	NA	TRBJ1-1	TGCAGCACCAAGACGCAGGTGAACACTGAAGCTTTCTTT	CSTKTQVNTEAFF
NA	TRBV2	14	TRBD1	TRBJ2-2	TGTGCCAGCAGTGTGACAGGGGGTACCGGGGAGCTGTTTTTT	CASSVTGGTGELFF
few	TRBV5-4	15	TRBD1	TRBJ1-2	TGTGCCAGCAGCCGACAGGGTCGGCAAGACTATGGCTACACCTTC	CASSRQGRQDYGYTF
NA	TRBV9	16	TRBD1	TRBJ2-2	TGTGCCAGCAGCGCACCGGGACAGGGGGTTAACGGGGAGCTGTTTTTT	CASSAPGQGVNGELFF
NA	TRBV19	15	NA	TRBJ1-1	TGTGCCAGTAGCCTCGACCGGCGGCGCCTCTCCGAAGCTTTCTTT	CASSLDRRRLSEAFF
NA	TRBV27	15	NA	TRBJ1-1	TGTGCCAGCAGTTTTGCAGGGAGGTCGAACACTGAAGCTTTCTTT	CASSFAGRSNTEAFF
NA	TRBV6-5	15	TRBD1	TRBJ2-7	TGTGCCAGCAGCCCCGGACAGGCCTTCTTCTACGAGCAGTACTTC	CASSPGQAFFYEQYF
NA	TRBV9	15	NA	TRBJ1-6	TGTGCCAGCAGCGTGGACACACTGTATAATTCACCCCTCCACTTT	CASSVDTLYNSPLHF
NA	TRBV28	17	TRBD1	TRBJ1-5	TGTGCCAGCAGTCCAATCCGGACAGGGGACTTCAATCAGCCCCAGCATTTT	CASSPIRTGDFNQPQHF
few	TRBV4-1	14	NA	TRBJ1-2	TGCGCCAGCAGCCAAGATGGGCAGTCTGGGGGCTACACCTTC	CASSQDGQSGGYTF
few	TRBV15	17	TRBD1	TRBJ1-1	TGTGCCACCAGCAGACCGGCTCCTGACAGGGGGCGAACTGAAGCTTTCTTT	CATSRPAPDRGRTEAFF
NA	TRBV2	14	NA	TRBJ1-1	TGTGCCAGCAGTGTCGCGAGAACGAACACTGAAGCTTTCTTT	CASSVARTNTEAFF
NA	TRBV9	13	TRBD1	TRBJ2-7	TGTGCCAGCAGCGTGGACAGGGGATACGAGCAGTACTTC	CASSVDRGYEQYF
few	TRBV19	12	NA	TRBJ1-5	TGTGCCAGTGGGCCGCCTGGGCAGCCCCAGCATTTT	CASGPPGQPQHF
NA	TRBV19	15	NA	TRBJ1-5	TGTGCCAGTAGTGCGTTTTCTCAGGGTGGCCAGCCCCAGCATTTT	CASSAFSQGGQPQHF
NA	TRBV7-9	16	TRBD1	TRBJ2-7	TGTGCCAGCAGCCCTCACGACAGGGGAGGCTCCTACGAGCAGTACTTC	CASSPHDRGGSYEQYF
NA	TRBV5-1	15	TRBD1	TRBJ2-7	TGCGCCAGCAGCTTGGGTGTGGGACAGGGGAGCGAGCAGTACTTC	CASSLGVGQGSEQYF
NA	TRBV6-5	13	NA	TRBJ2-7	TGTGCCAGCAGTTACCCGACAGGCCTAAAGCAGTACTTC	CASSYPTGLKQYF
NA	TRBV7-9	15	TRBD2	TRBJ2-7	TGTGCCAGCAGCCCAACGGGGGGGATTACCTACGAGCAGTACTTC	CASSPTGGITYEQYF